This T cell receptor beta chain originates from a study of identical twins. The study's findings and limits: Compared with models, monozygotic twins showed more out-of-frame TCR alpha sharing.

This CDR3 region has 15 residues. The V gene end was trimmed by 1 base and the J gene end by 5 bases; junction bases not matched to a gene: 4. This clonotype was seen many times. Its antigen is undetermined. TCRdb used MiXCR to reprocess the 5' RACE reads, holding one entry per CDR3 protein. The sample has about 220,000 distinct CDR3 sequences; around 8% are singletons. Healthy Caucasians supplied all donations. The same sample was also used in a study of yellow fever vaccine responses in identical twins.

The chain recombines TRBV12-3 or TRBV12-4 with TRBJ2-2; 7 bases line up with TRBD2. The clonotype originates from a woman younger than 35 in good health. The sample comprised memory (CD45RO+) T cells sorted from blood. This CDR3 is CASSLVGGGTGELFF. The CDR3 DNA sequence: TGTGCCAGCAGTTTAGTAGGCGGGGGAACCGGGGAGCTGTTTTTT.